One TCR beta chain is described in this entry. No antigen is known for it. Primed by a sample-barcoded 5' primer and a J-beta primer mix, a second PCR proceeded for 7 to 11 cycles. One entry per CDR3 protein, called by TCRdb with MiXCR from the 5' RACE reads. The table shows some 1,000,000 distinct CDR3 sequences, with 25% occurring only once. The V and J ends lost 1 base and 0 bases respectively, with 13 bases between them. Germline values: CDR1 SEHNR, CDR2 FQNEAQ (reference sequence). This CDR3 contains 17 residues. These data come from a study of blood T cells in healthy people across ages. Study conclusions and caveats: Per million T cells, TCR beta diversity dropped about linearly as age rose.

These data are also associated with another study on T cells of mothers and their children. Per that study: Mother-child pairs who were related displayed a slightly higher overlap than unrelated pairs, a difference that was non-significant.

The receptor's source is a girl aged 2 to 10 in good health. The sequenced sample consisted of blood. The J gene is TRBJ2-1, the V gene TRBV7-9; no clear D. The CDR3 region is CASSLVSSNPSYNEQFF. The CDR3 nucleotides are TGTGCCAGCAGCTTAGTGTCTAGTAATCCCTCCTACAATGAGCAGTTCTTC.